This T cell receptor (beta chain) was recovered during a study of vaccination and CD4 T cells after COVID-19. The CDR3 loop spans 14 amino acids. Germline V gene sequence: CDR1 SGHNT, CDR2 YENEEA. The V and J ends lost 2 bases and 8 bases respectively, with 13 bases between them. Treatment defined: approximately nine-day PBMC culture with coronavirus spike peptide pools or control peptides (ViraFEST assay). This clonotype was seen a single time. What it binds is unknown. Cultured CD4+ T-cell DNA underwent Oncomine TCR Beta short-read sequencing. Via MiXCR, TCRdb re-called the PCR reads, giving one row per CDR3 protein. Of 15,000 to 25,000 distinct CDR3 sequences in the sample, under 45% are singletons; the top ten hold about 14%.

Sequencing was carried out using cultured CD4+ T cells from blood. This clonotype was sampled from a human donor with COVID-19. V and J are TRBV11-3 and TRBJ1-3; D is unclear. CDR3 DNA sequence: TGTGCCAGCAGCTTACGGGGTAGACGAGACACCATATATTTT. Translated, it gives CASSLRGRRDTIYF.